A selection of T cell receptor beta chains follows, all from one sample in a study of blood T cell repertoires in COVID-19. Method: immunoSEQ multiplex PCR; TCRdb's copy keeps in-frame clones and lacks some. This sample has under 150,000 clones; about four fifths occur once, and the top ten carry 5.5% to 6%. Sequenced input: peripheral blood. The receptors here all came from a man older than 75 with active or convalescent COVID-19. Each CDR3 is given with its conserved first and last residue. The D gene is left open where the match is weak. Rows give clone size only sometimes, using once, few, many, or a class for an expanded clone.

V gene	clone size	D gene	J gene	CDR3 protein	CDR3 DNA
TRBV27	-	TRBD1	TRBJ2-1	CASSFWDRYNEQFF	TGTGCCAGCAGTTTCTGGGACAGGTACAATGAGCAGTTCTTC
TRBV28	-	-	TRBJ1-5	CASSLSRQPQHF	TGTGCCAGCAGTTTATCACGGCAGCCCCAGCATTTT
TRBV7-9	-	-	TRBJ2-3	CASSLLGGTDTQYF	TGTGCCAGCAGCCTATTGGGCGGCACAGATACGCAGTATTTT
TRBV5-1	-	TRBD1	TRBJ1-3	CASSLATGGLSGNTIYF	TGCGCCAGCAGCTTGGCCACAGGGGGCCTCTCTGGAAACACCATATATTTT
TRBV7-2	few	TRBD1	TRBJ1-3	CASSRLPGGSGNTIYF	TGTGCCAGCAGCAGACTCCCAGGGGGCTCTGGAAACACCATATATTTT
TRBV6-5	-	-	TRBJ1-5	CASSYADSGNQPQHF	TGTGCCAGCAGTTACGCCGACAGCGGGAATCAGCCCCAGCATTTT
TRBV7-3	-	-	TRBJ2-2	CASSPTRSAGELFF	TGTGCCAGCAGCCCAACTAGGTCGGCCGGGGAGCTGTTTTTT
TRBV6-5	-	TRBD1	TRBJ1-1	CASSTGQGRTEAFF	TGTGCCAGCAGTACTGGACAGGGTCGCACTGAAGCTTTCTTT
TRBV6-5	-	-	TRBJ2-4	CASSLQGDIQYF	TGTGCCAGCAGCCTACAGGGAGACATTCAGTACTTC
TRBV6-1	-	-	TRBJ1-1	CASSEQRLSEAFF	TGTGCCAGCAGTGAACAGAGGCTCTCTGAAGCTTTCTTT
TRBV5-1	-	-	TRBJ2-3	CASSLVLALDTQYF	TGCGCCAGCAGCTTGGTCCTAGCCTTAGATACGCAGTATTTT
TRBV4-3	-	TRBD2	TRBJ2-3	CASSQDLGLAGGLTDTQYF	TGCGCCAGCAGCCAAGATTTGGGACTAGCGGGGGGCCTCACAGATACGCAGTATTTT
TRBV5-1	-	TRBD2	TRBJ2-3	CASSLDGGGFTDTQYF	TGCGCCAGCAGCTTGGATGGCGGGGGGTTCACAGATACGCAGTATTTT
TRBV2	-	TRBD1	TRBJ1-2	CASSKDRGSSGYTF	TGTGCCAGCAGTAAAGACAGGGGGTCGAGTGGCTACACCTTC
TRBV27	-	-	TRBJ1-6	CASSLTGGYNSPLHF	TGTGCCAGCAGTTTAACCGGCGGTTATAATTCACCCCTCCACTTT
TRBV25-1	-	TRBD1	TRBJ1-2	CASSELGTASNYGYTF	TGTGCCAGCAGTGAACTCGGGACAGCCTCTAACTATGGCTACACCTTC
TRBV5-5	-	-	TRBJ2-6	CASSLDGTRSLLGANVLTF	TGTGCCAGCAGCTTGGATGGGACACGGTCCCTTTTGGGGGCCAACGTCCTGACTTTC
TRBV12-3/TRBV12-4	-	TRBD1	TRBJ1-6	CASNRGYSPLHF	TGTGCCAGCAACAGGGGCTACTCACCCCTCCACTTT
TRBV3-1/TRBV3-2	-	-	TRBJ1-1	CASSQTDMNTEAFF	TGTGCCAGCAGCCAAACGGACATGAACACTGAAGCTTTCTTT
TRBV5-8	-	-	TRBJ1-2	CASSPSGAFYGYTF	TGTGCCAGCAGCCCCAGTGGGGCTTTCTATGGCTACACCTTC
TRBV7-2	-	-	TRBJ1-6	CASSSRSGPAGNSPLHF	TGTGCCAGCAGCTCCCGGTCGGGTCCGGCGGGCAATTCACCCCTCCACTTT